This is a list of T cell receptor beta chains from one sample in a study of blood T cell repertoires in COVID-19. Libraries were prepared by immunoSEQ multiplex PCR; TCRdb keeps only in-frame clonotypes and omits some of them. Here the sample spans about 180,000 clones, around 86% being singletons. The sample was peripheral blood. These receptors came from a woman in her twenties or thirties with active or convalescent COVID-19. Each CDR3 is given with its conserved first and last residue. The D gene is left open where the match is weak. Size is omitted from some rows. Given values are once, few, many or a class for expanded clones.

J gene,clone size,CDR3 length,D gene,V gene,CDR3 DNA,CDR3 protein
TRBJ2-1,.,14,TRBD2,TRBV6-6,TGTGCCAGCAGTTACGGGGGGGTGTACAATGAGCAGTTCTTC,CASSYGGVYNEQFF
TRBJ2-1,.,15,TRBD1,TRBV2,TGTGCCAGCATCCTCCGGGACAGGGGTTACAATGAGCAGTTCTTC,CASILRDRGYNEQFF
TRBJ1-2,.,13,.,TRBV6-5,TGTGCCAGCAGAATGACAGGTGGAGGTGGCTACACCTTC,CASRMTGGGGYTF
TRBJ2-1,.,17,TRBD2,TRBV5-1,TGCGCCAGCATCGGGGGGGATCGAGGTTTCTCCTACAATGAGCAGTTCTTC,CASIGGDRGFSYNEQFF
TRBJ2-7,.,14,.,TRBV7-9,TGTGCCAGCAGCTTGGTAACGGTGGGCCAGGAGCAGTACTTC,CASSLVTVGQEQYF
TRBJ1-2,.,14,.,TRBV9,TGTGCCAGCAGCGGAACAGGGATTAACTATGGCTACACCTTC,CASSGTGINYGYTF
TRBJ2-2,.,14,TRBD1,TRBV19,TGTGCCAGTAGTAAAAACAGGGGAACCGGGGAGCTGTTTTTT,CASSKNRGTGELFF
TRBJ2-1,.,16,.,TRBV9,TGTGCCAGCAGCCCGCTAGCCGGGGGGCCCTACAATGAGCAGTTCTTC,CASSPLAGGPYNEQFF
TRBJ1-6,.,15,.,TRBV14,TGTGCCAGCAGCCGAGGGAGCTCCTATAATTCACCCCTCCACTTT,CASSRGSSYNSPLHF
TRBJ2-3,.,15,.,TRBV6-5,TGTGCCAGCAGTTCAAGGACACAGGCAACAGATACGCAGTATTTT,CASSSRTQATDTQYF
TRBJ1-4,.,17,TRBD1,TRBV5-1,TGCGCCAGCAGCTTGGGACAGGGCATCGAAACTAATGAAAAACTGTTTTTT,CASSLGQGIETNEKLFF
TRBJ1-5,once,12,.,TRBV12-3/TRBV12-4,TGTGCCAGCAGTGAGAGTAATCAGCCCCAGCATTTT,CASSESNQPQHF
TRBJ1-4,.,16,TRBD1,TRBV4-1,TGCGCCAGCAGCCAACCCAGACAGGGACTTCATGAAAAACTGTTTTTT,CASSQPRQGLHEKLFF
TRBJ1-2,.,13,TRBD1,TRBV2,TGTGCCAGCAGTTTACAGGGGAACTATGGCTACACCTTC,CASSLQGNYGYTF
TRBJ2-1,.,19,TRBD2,TRBV14,TGTGCCAGCAGCCCACCCAGGGGACTAGCGGGGGGTATAGTTAATGAGCAGTTCTTC,CASSPPRGLAGGIVNEQFF
TRBJ2-7,.,14,TRBD1,TRBV18,TGTGCCAGCTCACCACCGACAGGGTCCTACGAGCAGTACTTC,CASSPPTGSYEQYF
TRBJ1-1,.,16,.,TRBV6-5,TGTGCCAGCAGTTACTCCCAGGGGCTAATGAACACTGAAGCTTTCTTT,CASSYSQGLMNTEAFF
TRBJ1-5,.,15,TRBD1,TRBV7-2,TGTGCCAGCAGCCTACACGACAGGGGTAGTCAGCCCCAGCATTTT,CASSLHDRGSQPQHF
TRBJ2-2,.,14,.,TRBV6-5,TGTGCCAGCAGGTCCTTTCGGGGGACCGGGGAGCTGTTTTTT,CASRSFRGTGELFF
TRBJ2-1,.,15,.,TRBV9,TGTGCCAGTTCCCCCAGACTTTCCTCCGGGTATGAGCAGTTCTTC,CASSPRLSSGYEQFF
TRBJ1-2,.,15,.,TRBV10-3,TGTGCCATCAGTGAGAATCCGGTCGCGAACTATGGCTACACCTTC,CAISENPVANYGYTF
TRBJ2-7,.,15,TRBD2,TRBV4-2,TGTGCCAGCAGCCAAGAAAGAGGCGGGAGCTACGAGCAGTACTTC,CASSQERGGSYEQYF
TRBJ1-2,.,16,.,TRBV21-1,TGTGCCAGCAGCAAACTGGAGGGTGTGGCTGGCTATGGCTACACCTTC,CASSKLEGVAGYGYTF
TRBJ1-1,once,14,TRBD1,TRBV19,TGTGCCAGTATTGGTCGGGACAGGGGCACTGAAGCTTTCTTT,CASIGRDRGTEAFF
TRBJ1-2,.,13,.,TRBV7-8,TGTGCCAGCAGCCGGGTTCGTCGGGAAGGCTACACCTTC,CASSRVRREGYTF
TRBJ1-6,.,15,.,TRBV3-1/TRBV3-2,TGTGCCAGCAGCTCCCCGGCAGGGATAAGCTCACCCCTCCACTTT,CASSSPAGISSPLHF
TRBJ1-5,.,13,.,TRBV14,TGTGCCAGCAGCTCGGTAACGGGGCAGCCCCAGCATTTT,CASSSVTGQPQHF
TRBJ2-3,.,14,TRBD1,TRBV19,TGTGCCAGTAGTATAAGGGGGCGCACAGATACGCAGTATTTT,CASSIRGRTDTQYF
TRBJ2-5,.,12,.,TRBV28,TGTGCCAGCAGTGCCCGGGTGCTGCCCCAGTACTTC,CASSARVLPQYF
TRBJ2-1,.,18,.,TRBV18,TGTGCCAGCTCACCAGTTTCTCGGGGGGCGAGCTCCTACAATGAGCAGTTCTTC,CASSPVSRGASSYNEQFF
TRBJ2-7,.,15,.,TRBV27,TGTGCCAGCAGTTTCAGACCGGGACTCATCTACGAGCAGTACTTC,CASSFRPGLIYEQYF
TRBJ2-1,.,15,TRBD2,TRBV25-1,TGTGCCAGCAGTGAACCGGGCGGGAGAGGTAGTGAGCAGTTCTTC,CASSEPGGRGSEQFF
TRBJ1-1,.,14,TRBD1,TRBV30,TGTGCCTGGAGCGTGGACAGGGCGAACACTGAAGCTTTCTTT,CAWSVDRANTEAFF
TRBJ1-1,few,11,.,TRBV20-1,TGCAGGGGGGGAGGAAACACTGAAGCTTTCTTT,CRGGGNTEAFF
TRBJ1-2,.,13,TRBD1,TRBV7-9,TGTGCCGGACGGGGACAGGGGTCCTATGGCTACACCTTC,CAGRGQGSYGYTF
TRBJ1-6,.,14,.,TRBV14,TGTGCCAGCAGCCAAGTGGGGCGGAATTCACCCCTCCACTTT,CASSQVGRNSPLHF
TRBJ1-4,many,15,.,TRBV18,TGTGCCAGCTCACCTGTCAACAGGCCTAATGAAAAACTGTTTTTT,CASSPVNRPNEKLFF
TRBJ2-5,.,13,TRBD2,TRBV5-1,TGCGCCAGCAGCCCAAGCGGGAAGGAGACCCAGTACTTC,CASSPSGKETQYF
TRBJ1-5,once,14,.,TRBV19,TGTGCCAGTAGTCCCACAGGGAACAATCAGCCCCAGCATTTT,CASSPTGNNQPQHF
TRBJ2-1,.,15,.,TRBV5-4,TGTGCCAGCAGCTTTGCGGTGGGCTCCTACAATGAGCAGTTCTTC,CASSFAVGSYNEQFF
TRBJ1-5,.,13,.,TRBV7-6,TGTGCCAGCAGCTTGTCAGGGGTTTCGCCCCAGCATTTT,CASSLSGVSPQHF
TRBJ1-3,.,13,.,TRBV29-1,TGCAGCGTTGAACCCCTCTCTGGAAACACCATATATTTT,CSVEPLSGNTIYF
TRBJ2-1,.,14,.,TRBV10-3,TGTGCCATCAGGCGCAGTCTAGGGGACAATGAGCAGTTCTTC,CAIRRSLGDNEQFF
TRBJ2-1,.,18,TRBD2,TRBV5-8,TGTGCCAGCAGCCCGCTCCTACTAGCGTCGAGCTCCTACAATGAGCAGTTCTTC,CASSPLLLASSSYNEQFF
TRBJ2-5,.,13,.,TRBV10-3,TGTGCCATCAGGAAAGCCCTCCAAGAGACCCAGTACTTC,CAIRKALQETQYF
TRBJ2-5,.,14,TRBD2,TRBV5-1,TGCGCCAGCTCCATCGGGAGGGAACAAGAGACCCAGTACTTC,CASSIGREQETQYF
TRBJ2-3,.,13,.,TRBV3-1/TRBV3-2,TGTGCCAGCAGCCAGTACAGGGCAGATACGCAGTATTTT,CASSQYRADTQYF
TRBJ2-5,.,16,TRBD2,TRBV11-2,TGTGCCAGCAGCCGTTTAGGAGCGGGAGTAAAAGAGACCCAGTACTTC,CASSRLGAGVKETQYF
TRBJ2-2,.,14,TRBD1,TRBV2,TGTGCCAGCAGTCGACAGGGGGTCACCGGGGAGCTGTTTTTT,CASSRQGVTGELFF
TRBJ1-4,.,14,.,TRBV7-9,TGTGCCAGCAGCTTAGTGGGAGCGAATGAAAAACTGTTTTTT,CASSLVGANEKLFF
TRBJ1-1,.,15,TRBD1,TRBV19,TGTGCCAGTAGTCCTTTCCCCGACAGGGCCACTGAAGCTTTCTTT,CASSPFPDRATEAFF
TRBJ1-2,.,13,.,TRBV28,TGTGCCAGCAGTGATTGGGGCTACTATGGCTACACCTTC,CASSDWGYYGYTF
TRBJ1-1,.,15,.,TRBV25-1,TGTGCCAGCAGTGACCCCCGGGGGGGGGACACTGAAGCTTTCTTT,CASSDPRGGDTEAFF
TRBJ1-2,few,13,TRBD1,TRBV27,TGTGCCAGCAGACCGGGACAGGACTATGGCTACACCTTC,CASRPGQDYGYTF